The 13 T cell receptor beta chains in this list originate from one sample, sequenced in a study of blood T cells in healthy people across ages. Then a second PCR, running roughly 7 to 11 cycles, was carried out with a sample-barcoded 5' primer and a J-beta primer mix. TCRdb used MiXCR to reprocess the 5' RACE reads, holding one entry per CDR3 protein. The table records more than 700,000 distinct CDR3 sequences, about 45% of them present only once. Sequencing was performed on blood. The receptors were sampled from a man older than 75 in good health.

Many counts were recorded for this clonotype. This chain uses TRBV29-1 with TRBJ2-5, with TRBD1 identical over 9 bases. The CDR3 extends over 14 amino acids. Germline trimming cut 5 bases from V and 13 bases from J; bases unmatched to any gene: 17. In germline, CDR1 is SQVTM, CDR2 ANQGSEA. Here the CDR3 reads CSVNAGTGSSVVYF. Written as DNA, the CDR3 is TGCAGCGTTAACGCCGGGACAGGGAGCAGCGTGGTGTACTTC.

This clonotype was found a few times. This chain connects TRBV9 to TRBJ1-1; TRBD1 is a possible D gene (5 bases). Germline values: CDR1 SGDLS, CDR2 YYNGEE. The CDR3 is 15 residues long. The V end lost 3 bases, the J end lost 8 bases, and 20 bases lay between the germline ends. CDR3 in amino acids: CASSGRLRGGVEAFF. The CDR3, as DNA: TGTGCCAGCAGCGGCCGTTTGAGGGGAGGAGTGGAAGCTTTCTTT.

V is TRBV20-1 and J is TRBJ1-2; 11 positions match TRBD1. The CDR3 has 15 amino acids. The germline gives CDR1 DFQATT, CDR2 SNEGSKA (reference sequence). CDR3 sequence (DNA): TGCAAGACAGGTGGGACAGGGGGTCCAAACTATGGCTACACCTTC. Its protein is CKTGGTGGPNYGYTF.

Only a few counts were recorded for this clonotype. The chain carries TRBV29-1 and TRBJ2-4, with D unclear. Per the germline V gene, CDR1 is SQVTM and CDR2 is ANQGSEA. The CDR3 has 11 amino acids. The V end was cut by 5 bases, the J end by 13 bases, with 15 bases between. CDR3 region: CSVSAKGAQYF. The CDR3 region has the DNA TGCAGCGTTTCTGCCAAGGGTGCACAGTACTTC.

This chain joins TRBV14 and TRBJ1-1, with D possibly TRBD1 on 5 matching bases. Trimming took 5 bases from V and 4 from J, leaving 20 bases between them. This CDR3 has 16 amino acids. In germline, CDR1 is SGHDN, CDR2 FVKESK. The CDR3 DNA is TGTGCCAGCAGCGCCCCGGGACGGGCCCATGGCACTGAAGCTTTCTTT. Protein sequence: CASSAPGRAHGTEAFF.

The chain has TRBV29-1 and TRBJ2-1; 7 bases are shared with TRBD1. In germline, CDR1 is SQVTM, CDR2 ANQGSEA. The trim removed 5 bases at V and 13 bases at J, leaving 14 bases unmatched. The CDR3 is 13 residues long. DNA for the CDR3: TGCAGCGTTTGGACAGGCCCCAAAGAGACCCAGTTCTTC. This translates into CSVWTGPKETQFF.

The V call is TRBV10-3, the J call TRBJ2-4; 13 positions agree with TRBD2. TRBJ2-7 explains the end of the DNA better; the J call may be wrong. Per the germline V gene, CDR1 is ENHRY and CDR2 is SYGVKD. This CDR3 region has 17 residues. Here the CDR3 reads CAISGSSGTSGIYEQYF. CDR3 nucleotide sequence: TGTGCCATCAGTGGATCGTCAGGGACTAGCGGGATCTACGAGCAGTACTTC.

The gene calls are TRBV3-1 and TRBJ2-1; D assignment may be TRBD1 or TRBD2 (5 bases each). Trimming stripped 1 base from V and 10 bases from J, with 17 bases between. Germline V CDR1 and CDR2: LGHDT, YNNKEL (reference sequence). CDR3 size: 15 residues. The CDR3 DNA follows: TGTGCCAGCAGCCAAGGTTCGGGGCCCCGGGGAGAGCAGTTCTTC. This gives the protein CASSQGSGPRGEQFF.

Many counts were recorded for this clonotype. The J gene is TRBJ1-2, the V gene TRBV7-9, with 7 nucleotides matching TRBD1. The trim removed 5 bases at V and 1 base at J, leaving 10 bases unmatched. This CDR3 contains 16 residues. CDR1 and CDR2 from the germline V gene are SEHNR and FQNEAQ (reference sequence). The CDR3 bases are TGTGCCAGCAGCCAAAGTGGCAGGGGGAGTAACTATGGCTACACCTTC. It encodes CASSQSGRGSNYGYTF.

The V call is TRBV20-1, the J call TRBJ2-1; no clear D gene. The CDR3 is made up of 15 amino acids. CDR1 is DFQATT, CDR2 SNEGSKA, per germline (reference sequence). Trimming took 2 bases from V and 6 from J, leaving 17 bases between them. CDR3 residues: CSARNLPNLGNEQFF. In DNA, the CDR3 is TGCAGTGCTAGAAATCTACCAAACCTGGGCAATGAGCAGTTCTTC.

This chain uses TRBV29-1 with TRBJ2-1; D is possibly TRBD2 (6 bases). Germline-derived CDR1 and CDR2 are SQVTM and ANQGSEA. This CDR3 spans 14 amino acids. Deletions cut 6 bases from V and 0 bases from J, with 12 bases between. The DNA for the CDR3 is TGCAGCGTCGACCGACTAGACTCCTACAATGAGCAGTTCTTC. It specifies CSVDRLDSYNEQFF.

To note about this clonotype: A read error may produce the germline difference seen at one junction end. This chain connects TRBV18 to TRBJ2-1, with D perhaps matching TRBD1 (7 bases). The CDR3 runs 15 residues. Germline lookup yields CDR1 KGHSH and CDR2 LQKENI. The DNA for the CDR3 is TGTGCCAACTCAACCCAGGGGGGACCCTACAATGAGCAGTTCTTC. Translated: CANSTQGGPYNEQFF.

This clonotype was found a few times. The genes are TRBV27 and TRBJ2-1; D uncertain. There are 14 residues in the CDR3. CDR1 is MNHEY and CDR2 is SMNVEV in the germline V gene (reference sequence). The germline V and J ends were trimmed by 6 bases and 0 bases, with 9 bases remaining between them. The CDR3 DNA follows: TGTGCCAGCAGCGACGGTAGCTCCTACAATGAGCAGTTCTTC. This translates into CASSDGSSYNEQFF.